The rows below give T cell receptor beta chains drawn from one sample of a study of Ad26.COV2.S vaccination and SARS-CoV-2 variants. Using immunoSEQ multiplex PCR, the repertoire was profiled, and TCRdb retains in-frame clones only, with some absent. Among more than 400,000 clones listed, 92% were seen once. The sequenced sample was peripheral blood, obtained in a trial of Ad26.COV2.S vaccine versus placebo. The receptors stem from a person aged 18-65 years who received the Ad26.COV2.S COVID-19 vaccine or a placebo. Each CDR3 is given with its conserved first and last residue. The D gene is left open where the match is weak. The size of a clone is reported for some rows only, either as once, few or many, or as a class for expanded clones.

V gene	D gene	clone size	J gene	CDR3 protein	CDR3 DNA
TRBV19	-	-	TRBJ1-2	CASSPRGGTGYGYTF	TGTGCCAGTAGCCCTCGTGGGGGGACGGGCTATGGCTACACCTTC
TRBV5-6	-	-	TRBJ1-1	CASSYELDTEAFF	TGTGCCAGCAGCTACGAACTAGACACTGAAGCTTTCTTT
TRBV7-2	-	-	TRBJ1-1	CASSLVGSSHTEAFF	TGTGCCAGCAGCTTAGTTGGGTCATCTCACACTGAAGCTTTCTTT
TRBV18	-	few	TRBJ1-2	CASSPGELRSPGYTF	TGTGCCAGCTCACCAGGCGAATTGAGGAGCCCTGGCTACACCTTC
TRBV18	TRBD1	once	TRBJ2-5	CASSRTGQETQYF	TGTGCCAGCTCACGGACAGGCCAAGAGACCCAGTACTTC
TRBV10-3	TRBD1	-	TRBJ1-1	CAISEGQGARGMNTEAFF	TGTGCCATCAGTGAGGGACAGGGGGCACGGGGAATGAACACTGAAGCTTTCTTT
TRBV11-2	-	-	TRBJ1-3	CASSLGGAYSGNTIYF	TGTGCCAGCAGCTTAGGCGGCGCATACTCTGGAAACACCATATATTTT
TRBV4-3	TRBD1	-	TRBJ1-5	CASSPTIGTGRFSNQPQHF	TGCGCCAGCAGCCCTACCATAGGGACAGGTAGATTTAGCAATCAGCCCCAGCATTTT
TRBV11-2	-	-	TRBJ2-7	CASSLLAGVSGAYEQYF	TGTGCCAGCAGCTTACTGGCAGGGGTTAGTGGGGCCTACGAGCAGTACTTC
TRBV30	-	-	TRBJ2-1	CAWSVNGLNEQFF	TGTGCCTGGAGTGTAAACGGCCTAAATGAGCAGTTCTTC
TRBV7-2	TRBD2	-	TRBJ2-7	CASSLPGLAGSSYEQYF	TGTGCCAGCAGCTTACCTGGACTAGCGGGGAGCTCCTACGAGCAGTACTTC
TRBV18	TRBD1	-	TRBJ1-3	CASSLGQAGNTIYF	TGTGCCAGCTCACTAGGACAGGCTGGAAACACCATATATTTT
TRBV6-2/TRBV6-3	TRBD1	-	TRBJ2-1	CASSYWDRGQGEQFF	TGTGCCAGCAGTTACTGGGACAGGGGGCAAGGTGAGCAGTTCTTC
TRBV13	-	-	TRBJ1-1	CASSLGGESEAFF	TGTGCCAGCAGCTTAGGCGGTGAATCTGAAGCTTTCTTT
TRBV7-2	-	-	TRBJ2-1	CASSSHSKGSNEQFF	TGTGCCAGCAGCTCCCACTCAAAGGGGTCCAATGAGCAGTTCTTC
TRBV7-9	TRBD1	-	TRBJ2-7	CASSWTGSIYEQYF	TGTGCCAGCAGCTGGACAGGTTCCATCTACGAGCAGTACTTC
TRBV3-1/TRBV3-2	TRBD1	once	TRBJ2-1	CASSSGQSSYNEQFF	TGTGCCAGCAGCTCGGGACAGAGCTCCTACAATGAGCAGTTCTTC
TRBV3-1/TRBV3-2	-	-	TRBJ2-5	CASSQDEETQYF	TGTGCCAGCAGCCAAGACGAAGAGACCCAGTACTTC
TRBV6-6	TRBD1	-	TRBJ2-7	CASSYAQGAYEQYF	TGTGCCAGCAGTTACGCTCAGGGGGCGTATGAGCAGTACTTC
TRBV15	TRBD2	-	TRBJ2-5	CATSRAGLAGVLQETQYF	TGTGCCACCAGCAGAGCGGGACTAGCGGGGGTACTTCAAGAGACCCAGTACTTC
TRBV7-2	-	-	TRBJ1-2	CASSLDLRADYYGYTF	TGTGCCAGCAGCTTAGATCTAAGGGCAGACTACTATGGCTACACCTTC
TRBV6-5	-	-	TRBJ1-2	CASFGRAKHGYTF	TGTGCCAGCTTCGGCCGGGCGAAGCATGGCTACACCTTC
TRBV25-1	-	-	TRBJ2-5	CASSADREGNFQETQYF	TGTGCCAGCAGTGCAGACAGGGAGGGTAACTTCCAAGAGACCCAGTACTTC
TRBV19	TRBD2	-	TRBJ2-3	CASSKTSGVPDTQYF	TGTGCCAGTAGTAAAACTAGCGGGGTCCCAGATACGCAGTATTTT
TRBV4-3	TRBD2	-	TRBJ2-7	CASSQEAGARDDEQYF	TGCGCCAGCAGCCAAGAAGCGGGGGCTCGAGACGACGAGCAGTACTTC
TRBV11-3	TRBD1	-	TRBJ2-1	CASSPRTGRVVTEQFF	TGTGCCAGCAGCCCGCGGACAGGTAGGGTTGTCACTGAGCAGTTCTTC
TRBV27	-	once	TRBJ1-4	CASSPEGYEKLFF	TGTGCCAGCAGCCCCGAAGGATATGAAAAACTGTTTTTT
TRBV30	-	-	TRBJ1-1	CAWDRDRRRTEAFF	TGTGCCTGGGACCGTGACAGGAGAAGGACTGAAGCTTTCTTT
TRBV6-5	TRBD1	-	TRBJ1-2	CASSPRDSYGYTF	TGTGCCAGCAGTCCTCGGGACAGCTATGGCTACACCTTC
TRBV28	TRBD1	-	TRBJ1-2	CASSTPDRVRLGYTF	TGTGCCAGCAGTACCCCCGACAGGGTTCGGCTCGGCTACACCTTC
TRBV3-1/TRBV3-2	-	-	TRBJ1-5	CASSQERLQPQHF	TGTGCCAGCAGCCAAGAAAGACTACAGCCCCAGCATTTT
TRBV30	-	-	TRBJ1-1	CAWSVGLNTEAFF	TGTGCCTGGAGTGTAGGCCTGAACACTGAAGCTTTCTTT
TRBV5-1	-	-	TRBJ2-7	CASSLGHDYEQYF	TGCGCCAGCAGCTTGGGGCACGACTACGAGCAGTACTTC
TRBV18	-	-	TRBJ2-6	CASSPGGTGANVLTF	TGTGCCAGCTCACCTGGGGGGACCGGGGCCAACGTCCTGACTTTC
TRBV28	TRBD2	-	TRBJ2-1	CASNLLAGTNSYNEQFF	TGTGCCAGCAATCTCCTAGCGGGTACCAACTCCTACAATGAGCAGTTCTTC
TRBV6-5	-	few	TRBJ1-1	CASSLGSEAFF	TGTGCCAGCAGTCTTGGTTCTGAAGCTTTCTTT
TRBV20-1	-	-	TRBJ1-1	CSARDVTEAFF	TGCAGTGCTAGAGATGTGACTGAAGCTTTCTTT
TRBV5-1	-	-	TRBJ2-1	CASSLVVVSEQFF	TGCGCCAGCAGCTTGGTCGTAGTAAGTGAGCAGTTCTTC
TRBV19	-	-	TRBJ1-2	CASSIGTPDSYGYTF	TGTGCCAGTAGTATTGGGACACCCGATTCCTATGGCTACACCTTC
TRBV5-1	TRBD1	-	TRBJ1-1	CASGTGDPNTEAFF	TGCGCCAGCGGAACAGGGGACCCGAACACTGAAGCTTTCTTT
TRBV7-2	-	-	TRBJ2-7	CASSFETGSSYEQYF	TGTGCCAGCAGCTTTGAAACGGGGAGCTCCTACGAGCAGTACTTC
TRBV12-3/TRBV12-4	-	-	TRBJ1-1	CASSWSGTEAFF	TGTGCCAGCAGTTGGAGTGGCACTGAAGCTTTCTTT
TRBV4-1	TRBD2	-	TRBJ2-7	CASSQSLLAGGGSYEQYF	TGCGCCAGCAGCCAGAGTTTACTAGCGGGGGGCGGTTCCTACGAGCAGTACTTC
TRBV27	-	-	TRBJ1-2	CASSLRGALSGYTF	TGTGCCAGCAGTTTACGGGGGGCGCTTAGTGGCTACACCTTC
TRBV18	-	-	TRBJ1-2	CASSPDIDYGYTF	TGTGCCAGCTCACCAGACATCGATTATGGCTACACCTTC
TRBV6-6	-	-	TRBJ2-1	CASTPGALYNEQFF	TGTGCCAGCACCCCGGGGGCCCTCTACAATGAGCAGTTCTTC
TRBV28	TRBD2	-	TRBJ2-7	CASKEGRDEQYF	TGTGCCAGCAAGGAGGGGAGGGACGAGCAGTACTTC
TRBV2	TRBD1	-	TRBJ1-2	CASRGETGYPSYGYTF	TGTGCCAGCAGGGGCGAGACAGGGTATCCCTCGTATGGCTACACCTTC
TRBV4-3	-	-	TRBJ1-4	CASSQDYRRVNEKLFF	TGCGCCAGCAGCCAGGATTACAGGAGGGTTAATGAAAAACTGTTTTTT
TRBV7-2	TRBD1	once	TRBJ2-1	CASSLGQGAFNEQFF	TGTGCCAGCAGCTTAGGCCAGGGGGCTTTCAATGAGCAGTTCTTC
TRBV6-5	-	-	TRBJ1-2	CASSSSDSYGYTF	TGTGCCAGCAGTTCGTCGGACAGTTATGGCTACACCTTC
TRBV30	-	-	TRBJ1-6	CAWRVQTSSYNSPLHF	TGTGCCTGGAGAGTCCAGACGAGCTCCTATAATTCACCCCTCCACTTT
TRBV10-1	-	-	TRBJ2-3	CASSESDWSTDTQYF	TGCGCCAGCAGTGAGTCGGATTGGAGCACAGATACGCAGTATTTT